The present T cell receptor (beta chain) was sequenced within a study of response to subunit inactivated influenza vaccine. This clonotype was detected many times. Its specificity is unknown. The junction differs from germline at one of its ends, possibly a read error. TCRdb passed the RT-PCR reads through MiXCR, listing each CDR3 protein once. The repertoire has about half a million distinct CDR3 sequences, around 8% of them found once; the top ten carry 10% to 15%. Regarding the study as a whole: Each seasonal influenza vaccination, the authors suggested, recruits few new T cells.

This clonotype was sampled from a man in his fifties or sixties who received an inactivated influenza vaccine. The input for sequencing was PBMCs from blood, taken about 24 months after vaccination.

CDR3 bases: TGTGCCAGCAGTTCCGGTTACAATGAGCAGTTCTTC. This gives the protein CASSSGYNEQFF. The chain couples TRBV5-1 to TRBJ2-1; D is ambiguous. The CDR3 contains 12 residues. Germline V gene sequence: CDR1 SGHRS, CDR2 YFSETQ.